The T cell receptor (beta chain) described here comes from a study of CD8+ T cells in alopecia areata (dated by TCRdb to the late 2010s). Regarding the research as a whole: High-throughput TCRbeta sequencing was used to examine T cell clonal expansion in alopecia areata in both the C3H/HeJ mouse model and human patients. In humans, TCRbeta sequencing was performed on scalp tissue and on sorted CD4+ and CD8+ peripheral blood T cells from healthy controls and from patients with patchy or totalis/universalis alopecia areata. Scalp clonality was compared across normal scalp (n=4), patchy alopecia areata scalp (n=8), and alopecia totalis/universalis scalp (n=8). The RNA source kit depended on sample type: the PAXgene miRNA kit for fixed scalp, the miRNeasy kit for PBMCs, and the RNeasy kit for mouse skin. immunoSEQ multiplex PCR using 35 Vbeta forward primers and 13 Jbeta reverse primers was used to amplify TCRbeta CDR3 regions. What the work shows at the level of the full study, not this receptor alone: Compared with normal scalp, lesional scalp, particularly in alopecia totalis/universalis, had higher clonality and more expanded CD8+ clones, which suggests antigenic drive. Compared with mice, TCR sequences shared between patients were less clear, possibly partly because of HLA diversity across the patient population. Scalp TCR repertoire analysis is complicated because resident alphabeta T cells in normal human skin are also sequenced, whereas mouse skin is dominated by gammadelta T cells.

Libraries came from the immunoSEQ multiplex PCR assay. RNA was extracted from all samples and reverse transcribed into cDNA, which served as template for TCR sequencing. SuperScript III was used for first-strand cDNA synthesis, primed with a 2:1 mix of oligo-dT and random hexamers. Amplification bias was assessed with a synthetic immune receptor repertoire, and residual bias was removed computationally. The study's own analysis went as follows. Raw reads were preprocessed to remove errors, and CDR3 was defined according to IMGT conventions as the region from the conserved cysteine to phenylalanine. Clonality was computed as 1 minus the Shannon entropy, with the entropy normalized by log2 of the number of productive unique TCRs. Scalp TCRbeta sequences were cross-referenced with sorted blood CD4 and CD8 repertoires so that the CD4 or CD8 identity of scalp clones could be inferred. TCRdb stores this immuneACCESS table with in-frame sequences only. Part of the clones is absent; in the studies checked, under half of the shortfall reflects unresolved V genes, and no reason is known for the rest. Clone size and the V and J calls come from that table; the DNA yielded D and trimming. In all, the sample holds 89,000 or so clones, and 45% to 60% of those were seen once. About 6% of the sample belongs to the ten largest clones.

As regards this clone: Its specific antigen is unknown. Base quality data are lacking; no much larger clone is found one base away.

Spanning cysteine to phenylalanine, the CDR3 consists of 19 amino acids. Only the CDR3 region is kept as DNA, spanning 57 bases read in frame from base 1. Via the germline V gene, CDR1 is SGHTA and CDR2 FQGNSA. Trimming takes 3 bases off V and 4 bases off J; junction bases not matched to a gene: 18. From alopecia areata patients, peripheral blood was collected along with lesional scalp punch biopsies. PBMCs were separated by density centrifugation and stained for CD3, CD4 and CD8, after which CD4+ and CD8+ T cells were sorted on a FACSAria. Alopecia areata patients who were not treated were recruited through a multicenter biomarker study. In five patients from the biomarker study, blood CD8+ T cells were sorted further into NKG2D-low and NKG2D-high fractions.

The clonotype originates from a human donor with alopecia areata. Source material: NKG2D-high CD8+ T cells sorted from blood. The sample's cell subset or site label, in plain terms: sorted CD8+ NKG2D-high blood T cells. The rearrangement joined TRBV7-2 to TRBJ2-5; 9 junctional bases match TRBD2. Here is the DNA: TGTGCCAGCAGCTTGGTGGTTAGCGGGAGTCTCGTCGTGGGAGAGACCCAGTACTTC. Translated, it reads CASSLVVSGSLVVGETQYF.